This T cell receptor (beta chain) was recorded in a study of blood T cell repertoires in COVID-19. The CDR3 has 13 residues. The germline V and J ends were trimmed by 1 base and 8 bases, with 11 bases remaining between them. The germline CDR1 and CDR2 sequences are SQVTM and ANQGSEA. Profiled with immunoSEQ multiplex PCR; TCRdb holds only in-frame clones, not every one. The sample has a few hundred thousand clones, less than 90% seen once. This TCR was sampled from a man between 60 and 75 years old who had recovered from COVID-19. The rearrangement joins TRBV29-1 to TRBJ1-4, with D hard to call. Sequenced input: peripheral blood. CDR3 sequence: CSVEVGSEEKLFF. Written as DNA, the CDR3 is TGCAGCGTTGAAGTGGGGAGCGAGGAAAAACTGTTTTTT. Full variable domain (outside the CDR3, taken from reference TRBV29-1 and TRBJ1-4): SAVISQKPSRDICQRGTSLTIQCQVDSQVTMMFWYRQQPGQSLTLIATANQGSEATYESGFVIDKFPISRPNLTFSTLTVSNMSPEDSSIYLCSVEVGSEEKLFFGSGTQLSVL.